Listed below are T cell receptor beta chains from one sample, sequenced in a study of blood T cells in healthy people across ages. From the 5' RACE reads, TCRdb called clonotypes with MiXCR, one entry per CDR3 protein. The table records roughly 1.4 million distinct CDR3 sequences, approximately 59% of them present only once. Sequenced: blood. These TCRs come from a man between 18 and 29 years old in good health. Each CDR3 is given with its conserved first and last residue. The D gene is left open where the match is weak.

>TRBV12-3/TRBV12-4|-|TRBJ2-5
CASSQGPGGQQETQYF
>TRBV30|-|TRBJ1-1
CAWNRLKTEAFF
>TRBV20-1|-|TRBJ2-3
CSASSRDTQYF
>TRBV7-9|-|TRBJ2-1
CASSLRGGVEEQFF
>TRBV12-3/TRBV12-4|-|TRBJ2-1
CASSPGPGDYNEQFF
>TRBV7-9|TRBD2|TRBJ2-3
CASSPSGSMRRTDTQYF
>TRBV20-1|-|TRBJ2-1
CSASSPSAQGEQFF
>TRBV29-1|TRBD2|-
CSVEARLAGAYEQYF
>TRBV7-2|TRBD2|TRBJ2-3
CASSFGTSRPDTQYF
>TRBV6-2/TRBV6-3|TRBD2|TRBJ2-1
CASSSRTSPYNEQFF
>TRBV6-1|-|TRBJ2-1
CASRGPSQETQFF
>TRBV5-1|-|TRBJ2-5
CASSWKGSETQYF
>TRBV20-1|-|TRBJ2-1
CSAERGAPNEQFF
>TRBV11-2|TRBD2|TRBJ2-1
CASSLDGRGNEQFF
>TRBV28|-|TRBJ2-5
CASHGWDRDQETQYF
>TRBV10-3|-|TRBJ2-7
CAIGQASGYEQYF
>TRBV20-1|-|TRBJ2-7
CSAFGVRRDEQYF
>TRBV12-3/TRBV12-4|-|TRBJ2-7
CASSSIQGPYEQYF
>TRBV7-2|-|TRBJ2-3
CASCDPGRNLTDTQYF
>TRBV25-1|-|TRBJ2-6
CASSGGQVGRGANVLTF
>TRBV12-3/TRBV12-4|-|TRBJ2-3
CASSLAGTYTDTQYF
>TRBV7-2|TRBD1|TRBJ2-7
CASSISGGDRVPYEQYF
>TRBV28|-|TRBJ2-7
CASSFSLVEAQYF
>TRBV20-1|TRBD1|TRBJ2-3
CSAMTGSTDTQYF
>TRBV29-1|-|TRBJ2-6
CSVEILSSGANVLTF
>TRBV20-1|TRBD1|-
CSASLQPGQESYEQYF
>TRBV5-1|-|-
CASTLDTSYEQYF
>TRBV18|-|TRBJ1-2
CASSRGVTGYGYTF
>TRBV15|-|TRBJ1-2
CATSRDRQTNYGYTF
>TRBV5-5|TRBD1|TRBJ2-7
CASSLDNRGSYEQYF
>TRBV7-2|TRBD1|TRBJ2-1
CAGGTGGHNEQFF
>TRBV21-1|-|TRBJ2-1
CAKGEQAGTYNEQFF
>TRBV5-4|TRBD1|TRBJ2-7
CASSLDGQGNEQYF
>TRBV3-1|-|TRBJ2-5
CASSQDEPETQYF
>TRBV20-1|TRBD2|TRBJ2-5
CSAREGLGRETQYF